A selection of T cell receptor beta chains follows, all from one sample in a study of cytomegalovirus exposure and HLA in healthy donors. Only in-frame clones appear in the TCRdb table, and some are missing; sequencing was by immunoSEQ multiplex PCR. The sample includes 85,000 to 120,000 clones, about 87% seen only once; the top ten take less than 2%. Sequencing input: PBMCs. Source of these receptors: a woman between 18 and 30 years old in good health and CMV-seropositive. Both conserved end residues are part of each CDR3. A D gene is named only where the DNA matches it firmly. The size of a clone is reported for some rows only, either as once, few or many, or as a class for expanded clones.

TRBV10-3	TRBJ1-1	TRBD1	NA	CAIRGTGATEAFF	TGTGCCATCAGGGGGACAGGGGCCACTGAAGCTTTCTTT
TRBV6-5	TRBJ2-3	NA	NA	CASRLEPDTQYF	TGTGCCAGCAGACTAGAACCAGATACGCAGTATTTT
TRBV27	TRBJ2-1	TRBD2	NA	CASTFRASGGVTNEQFF	TGTGCCAGCACCTTTCGGGCTAGCGGGGGCGTCACAAATGAGCAGTTCTTC
TRBV6-5	TRBJ1-5	TRBD1	NA	CASRRGQGSNQPQHF	TGTGCCAGCAGGCGGGGACAGGGCAGCAATCAGCCCCAGCATTTT
TRBV11-2	TRBJ1-5	NA	NA	CASSLTGLGNQPQHF	TGTGCCAGCAGCTTAACAGGCCTAGGCAATCAGCCCCAGCATTTT
TRBV6-1	TRBJ1-1	TRBD1	few	CASSRQGALGTEAFF	TGTGCCAGCAGCCGACAGGGGGCCTTGGGCACTGAAGCTTTCTTT
TRBV18	TRBJ2-3	TRBD2	NA	CASSPPVAGLTDTQYF	TGTGCCAGCTCACCACCGGTAGCGGGGCTCACAGATACGCAGTATTTT
TRBV7-2	TRBJ2-1	NA	NA	CASSLVAGAGSYNEQFF	TGTGCCAGCAGCTTAGTTGCGGGGGCCGGCTCCTACAATGAGCAGTTCTTC
TRBV6-4	TRBJ2-3	NA	NA	CASSELASTDTQYF	TGTGCCAGCAGTGAACTAGCTAGCACAGATACGCAGTATTTT
TRBV28	TRBJ1-2	TRBD1	NA	CASTIHPGQIYGYTF	TGTGCCAGCACCATACACCCGGGACAGATATATGGCTACACCTTC
TRBV9	TRBJ2-3	NA	NA	CASSGGTASTDTQYF	TGTGCCAGCAGCGGCGGGACAGCTAGCACAGATACGCAGTATTTT
TRBV10-3	TRBJ2-2	TRBD2	NA	CASREGQRTGELFF	TGTGCCAGCCGGGAGGGACAAAGGACCGGGGAGCTGTTTTTT
TRBV14	TRBJ1-1	NA	NA	CASSQEQYTEAFF	TGTGCCAGCAGCCAAGAACAGTACACTGAAGCTTTCTTT
TRBV5-4	TRBJ1-2	NA	NA	CASSFGGGAPGYTF	TGTGCCAGCAGCTTTGGGGGGGGCGCTCCGGGCTACACCTTC
TRBV28	TRBJ1-4	TRBD1	NA	CASRYRTGRDEKLFF	TGTGCCAGCAGATATCGGACAGGGAGGGATGAAAAACTGTTTTTT
TRBV4-1	TRBJ2-7	TRBD1	NA	CASSQDRDRENYEQYF	TGCGCCAGCAGCCAAGATAGGGACAGGGAGAACTACGAGCAGTACTTC
TRBV5-6	TRBJ2-3	TRBD1	once	CASCYSGQGFTDTQYF	TGTGCCAGCTGTTACTCGGGACAGGGGTTCACAGATACGCAGTATTTT
TRBV6-5	TRBJ2-5	NA	NA	CASRSRRETQYF	TGTGCCAGCAGGTCGAGGCGGGAGACCCAGTACTTC
TRBV19	TRBJ1-1	NA	NA	CASSIGQVETEAFF	TGTGCCAGTAGTATAGGGCAAGTGGAGACTGAAGCTTTCTTT
TRBV6-1	TRBJ2-7	TRBD2	few	CASSEASGDSYEQYF	TGTGCCAGCAGTGAGGCTAGCGGGGACTCCTACGAGCAGTACTTC
TRBV7-2	TRBJ2-1	TRBD2	NA	CASTKGRGAGGNEQFF	TGTGCCAGCACCAAAGGGCGGGGGGCCGGAGGCAATGAGCAGTTCTTC
TRBV28	TRBJ2-3	NA	NA	CASRMSPSTDTQYF	TGTGCCAGCAGGATGAGCCCCAGCACAGATACGCAGTATTTT
TRBV10-3	TRBJ2-7	TRBD1	NA	CAISEVPADRDEQYF	TGTGCCATCAGTGAAGTCCCGGCGGACAGGGACGAGCAGTACTTC
TRBV4-1	TRBJ2-2	TRBD1	NA	CASRAGTGDTGELFF	TGCGCCAGCAGGGCCGGGACAGGGGACACCGGGGAGCTGTTTTTT
TRBV6-5	TRBJ2-2	TRBD1	NA	CASGRQGSGSGELFF	TGTGCCAGCGGTCGACAGGGTTCGGGGTCCGGGGAGCTGTTTTTT
TRBV5-4	TRBJ1-1	NA	NA	CASSDRGAEAFF	TGTGCCAGCAGCGACCGAGGTGCTGAAGCTTTCTTT
TRBV4-1	TRBJ1-5	NA	NA	CASSQDLRQGGNQPQHF	TGCGCCAGCAGCCAAGACCTTAGGCAGGGCGGCAATCAGCCCCAGCATTTT
TRBV19	TRBJ2-7	NA	few	CASSVRDKAYEQYF	TGTGCCAGTAGTGTCAGGGACAAGGCCTACGAGCAGTACTTC
TRBV5-1	TRBJ2-5	NA	NA	CASSLYQETQYF	TGCGCCAGCAGCTTGTATCAAGAGACCCAGTACTTC
TRBV19	TRBJ2-5	NA	NA	CASSSSQETQYF	TGTGCCAGTAGTAGCAGTCAAGAGACCCAGTACTTC
TRBV28	TRBJ1-3	NA	NA	CASRPTVGTPGNTIYF	TGTGCCAGCAGACCAACCGTCGGTACCCCTGGAAACACCATATATTTT
TRBV20-1	TRBJ1-1	NA	NA	CRGGENTEAFF	TGCAGGGGGGGGGAGAACACTGAAGCTTTCTTT
TRBV7-2	TRBJ2-5	TRBD1	NA	CASSSFPRGQVGETQYF	TGTGCCAGCAGCTCATTCCCCCGAGGACAGGTGGGAGAGACCCAGTACTTC
TRBV5-6	TRBJ2-7	TRBD2	NA	CASSLTGGSSYEQYF	TGTGCCAGCAGCTTAACGGGGGGGAGCTCCTACGAGCAGTACTTC
TRBV19	TRBJ1-5	TRBD1	once	CASIRGQGGNQPQHF	TGTGCCAGTATCCGAGGACAGGGAGGGAATCAGCCCCAGCATTTT
TRBV6-5	TRBJ2-7	NA	NA	CASSLGDISTYEQYF	TGTGCCAGCAGTTTAGGGGACATTTCCACCTACGAGCAGTACTTC
TRBV28	TRBJ1-1	TRBD1	once	CASQDRANMNTEAFF	TGTGCCAGCCAAGACAGGGCCAACATGAACACTGAAGCTTTCTTT
TRBV4-3	TRBJ1-3	TRBD1	NA	CASSQFGQGLGNTIYF	TGCGCCAGCAGCCAGTTCGGACAGGGACTAGGAAACACCATATATTTT
TRBV4-1	TRBJ2-3	NA	NA	CASSQAGDGPTDTQYF	TGCGCCAGCAGCCAAGCGGGAGACGGACCCACAGATACGCAGTATTTT
TRBV27	TRBJ2-3	TRBD2	NA	CASSKNWRGGPTDTQYF	TGTGCCAGCAGTAAGAATTGGCGGGGGGGGCCCACAGATACGCAGTATTTT
TRBV7-8	TRBJ1-5	NA	NA	CASSLRRGNSNQPQHF	TGTGCCAGCAGCTTACGGAGAGGAAATAGCAATCAGCCCCAGCATTTT
TRBV4-1	TRBJ1-5	NA	NA	CASSQISGEGSNQPQHF	TGCGCCAGCAGCCAAATTTCAGGGGAAGGGAGCAATCAGCCCCAGCATTTT
TRBV6-6	TRBJ2-3	TRBD1	NA	CSHRTGVGDTQYF	TGTTCTCATCGGACAGGGGTGGGAGATACGCAGTATTTT
TRBV15	TRBJ2-1	TRBD1	NA	CATSIELGQGNNEQFF	TGTGCCACCAGCATAGAATTGGGACAGGGTAACAATGAGCAGTTCTTC
TRBV2	TRBJ2-3	NA	NA	CASSENPLLGTDTQYF	TGTGCCAGCAGTGAAAACCCTTTACTAGGAACAGATACGCAGTATTTT
TRBV6-1	TRBJ2-7	NA	NA	CASSARTVYEQYF	TGTGCCAGCAGCGCCCGGACAGTCTACGAGCAGTACTTC
TRBV5-4	TRBJ2-2	TRBD1	NA	CASSLVGQGAGELFF	TGTGCCAGCAGCTTGGTGGGACAGGGGGCCGGGGAGCTGTTTTTT
TRBV4-3	TRBJ1-6	TRBD1	NA	CASSQAGGPNSPLHF	TGCGCCAGCAGCCAGGCAGGGGGACCAAATTCACCCCTCCACTTT
TRBV28	TRBJ2-5	NA	NA	CASTGSGGGETQYF	TGTGCCAGCACTGGGTCGGGGGGCGGAGAGACCCAGTACTTC
TRBV6-5	TRBJ2-7	TRBD2	NA	CASRGLAGGYYEQYF	TGTGCCAGCAGGGGACTAGCGGGGGGGTACTACGAGCAGTACTTC
TRBV2	TRBJ1-1	NA	once	CASSENRLNTEAFF	TGTGCCAGCAGTGAAAACAGGTTGAACACTGAAGCTTTCTTT
TRBV7-2	TRBJ1-5	TRBD1	NA	CASSLGRTGNQPQHF	TGTGCCAGCAGCTTAGGTAGGACAGGGAATCAGCCCCAGCATTTT
TRBV7-7	TRBJ2-5	TRBD1	NA	CASSKGTGSETQYF	TGTGCCAGCAGCAAAGGGACAGGCTCGGAGACCCAGTACTTC
TRBV18	TRBJ1-6	TRBD1	NA	CASSPLGPGTGDSPLHF	TGTGCCAGCTCACCACTTGGCCCCGGGACAGGGGATTCACCCCTCCACTTT
TRBV28	TRBJ1-1	NA	NA	CASSLARGVTDEAFF	TGTGCCAGCAGTCTCGCCAGGGGCGTGACAGATGAAGCTTTCTTT
TRBV29-1	TRBJ2-7	TRBD1	once	CSARDSSYEQYF	TGCAGCGCTCGGGACAGTTCCTACGAGCAGTACTTC